Listed below are T cell receptor beta chains from one sample, sequenced in a study of cytomegalovirus exposure and HLA in healthy donors. TCRdb's copy holds only in-frame clones and misses some; the assay was immunoSEQ multiplex PCR. The table records about 160,000 clones, nearly 80% of them present only once. Sequencing input: PBMCs. These receptors were obtained from a woman in her forties or fifties in good health and CMV-seropositive. CDR3s include the opening cysteine and the closing phenylalanine or tryptophan. The order of the fields is J gene, D gene, clone size, V gene, CDR3 protein, CDR3 DNA. The D gene is left open where the match is weak. The listing skips clone size in some rows; elsewhere it reads once, few, many or a size class.

j_call: TRBJ2-7
d_call: NA
clone_size: NA
v_call: TRBV6-5
cdr3_aa: CASSYAGDYYEQYF
cdr3_nt: TGTGCCAGCAGTTACGCAGGGGACTACTACGAGCAGTACTTC

j_call: TRBJ2-7
d_call: TRBD1
clone_size: few
v_call: TRBV5-1
cdr3_aa: CASSPRAAGQGFSYEQYF
cdr3_nt: TGCGCCAGCAGCCCGCGAGCCGCTGGACAGGGATTCTCCTACGAGCAGTACTTC

j_call: TRBJ2-2
d_call: NA
clone_size: NA
v_call: TRBV2
cdr3_aa: CASRGRRHPTGELFF
cdr3_nt: TGTGCCAGCAGGGGCCGCAGACATCCCACCGGGGAGCTGTTTTTT

j_call: TRBJ1-5
d_call: TRBD1
clone_size: NA
v_call: TRBV2
cdr3_aa: CASRRDRGGNQPQHF
cdr3_nt: TGTGCCAGCAGGAGGGACAGGGGGGGGAATCAGCCCCAGCATTTT

j_call: TRBJ2-1
d_call: NA
clone_size: NA
v_call: TRBV6-4
cdr3_aa: CASSEVGGGYNEQFF
cdr3_nt: TGTGCCAGCAGTGAGGTGGGAGGGGGGTACAATGAGCAGTTCTTC

j_call: TRBJ1-2
d_call: NA
clone_size: once
v_call: TRBV19
cdr3_aa: CASSIPRRVGYGYTF
cdr3_nt: TGTGCCAGTAGTATCCCACGACGGGTCGGCTATGGCTACACCTTC

j_call: TRBJ2-5
d_call: TRBD2
clone_size: NA
v_call: TRBV2
cdr3_aa: CASSVGLAGVETQYF
cdr3_nt: TGTGCCAGCAGTGTGGGGCTAGCGGGAGTAGAGACCCAGTACTTC

j_call: TRBJ2-2
d_call: NA
clone_size: NA
v_call: TRBV6-1
cdr3_aa: CASRLSRGATGELFF
cdr3_nt: TGTGCCAGCAGGTTGAGTCGGGGGGCCACCGGGGAGCTGTTTTTT

j_call: TRBJ1-1
d_call: NA
clone_size: NA
v_call: TRBV9
cdr3_aa: CASSVGLPNTEAFF
cdr3_nt: TGTGCCAGCAGCGTAGGACTACCGAACACTGAAGCTTTCTTT

j_call: TRBJ1-2
d_call: TRBD1
clone_size: NA
v_call: TRBV25-1
cdr3_aa: CASRQGLYGYTF
cdr3_nt: TGTGCCAGCAGACAGGGGCTCTATGGCTACACCTTC

j_call: TRBJ2-1
d_call: NA
clone_size: once
v_call: TRBV6-5
cdr3_aa: CASRSHSYNEQFF
cdr3_nt: TGTGCCAGCAGGAGCCACTCCTACAATGAGCAGTTCTTC

j_call: TRBJ1-1
d_call: NA
clone_size: NA
v_call: TRBV5-1
cdr3_aa: CASSLDQTVTEAFF
cdr3_nt: TGCGCCAGCAGCTTGGATCAGACAGTCACTGAAGCTTTCTTT

j_call: TRBJ1-4
d_call: TRBD1
clone_size: NA
v_call: TRBV2
cdr3_aa: CASSGTVRDSYNEKLFF
cdr3_nt: TGTGCCAGCAGTGGTACCGTCCGGGACAGCTATAATGAAAAACTGTTTTTT

j_call: TRBJ1-3
d_call: NA
clone_size: NA
v_call: TRBV6-5
cdr3_aa: CASSYSGGTGNTIYF
cdr3_nt: TGTGCCAGCAGTTACTCGGGAGGGACGGGAAACACCATATATTTT

j_call: TRBJ2-3
d_call: TRBD1
clone_size: NA
v_call: TRBV5-4
cdr3_aa: CASSLDRVSDTQYF
cdr3_nt: TGTGCCAGCAGCCTAGACAGGGTGTCAGATACGCAGTATTTT

j_call: TRBJ1-1
d_call: TRBD1
clone_size: NA
v_call: TRBV4-1
cdr3_aa: CASSRGQGGLTNTEAFF
cdr3_nt: TGCGCCAGCAGCCGCGGACAGGGCGGTTTAACGAACACTGAAGCTTTCTTT

j_call: TRBJ1-2
d_call: TRBD1
clone_size: few
v_call: TRBV19
cdr3_aa: CASSVEHRGRSSYGYTF
cdr3_nt: TGTGCCAGTAGCGTGGAGCACAGGGGGCGCAGCAGTTATGGCTACACCTTC

j_call: TRBJ2-7
d_call: NA
clone_size: NA
v_call: TRBV7-8
cdr3_aa: CASRDDFYEQYF
cdr3_nt: TGTGCCAGCAGGGATGACTTCTACGAGCAGTACTTC

j_call: TRBJ2-2
d_call: NA
clone_size: NA
v_call: TRBV5-4
cdr3_aa: CASSLGGGTRGTGELFF
cdr3_nt: TGTGCCAGCAGCTTAGGTGGCGGGACTCGGGGCACCGGGGAGCTGTTTTTT

j_call: TRBJ2-3
d_call: TRBD2
clone_size: NA
v_call: TRBV2
cdr3_aa: CASNPRLAGVSQYF
cdr3_nt: TGTGCCAGCAATCCGAGACTAGCGGGAGTATCGCAGTATTTT

j_call: TRBJ2-5
d_call: TRBD2
clone_size: NA
v_call: TRBV6-5
cdr3_aa: CASSPGGGAGETQYF
cdr3_nt: TGTGCCAGCAGTCCGGGGGGAGGGGCCGGAGAGACCCAGTACTTC

j_call: TRBJ2-7
d_call: TRBD1
clone_size: NA
v_call: TRBV7-9
cdr3_aa: CASSSPGQGNHEQYF
cdr3_nt: TGTGCCAGCAGCTCACCGGGACAGGGGAACCACGAGCAGTACTTC

j_call: TRBJ1-4
d_call: NA
clone_size: few
v_call: TRBV10-3
cdr3_aa: CAISMTDSNEKLFF
cdr3_nt: TGTGCCATCAGCATGACAGACTCAAATGAAAAACTGTTTTTT

j_call: TRBJ2-7
d_call: TRBD2
clone_size: NA
v_call: TRBV2
cdr3_aa: CASSERGSGSSYEQYF
cdr3_nt: TGTGCCAGCAGTGAACGGGGTAGCGGGAGCTCCTACGAGCAGTACTTC

j_call: TRBJ2-7
d_call: TRBD1
clone_size: NA
v_call: TRBV18
cdr3_aa: CASSRALTGNSYEQYF
cdr3_nt: TGTGCCAGCTCACGCGCCTTGACAGGGAACTCCTACGAGCAGTACTTC

j_call: TRBJ1-5
d_call: NA
clone_size: once
v_call: TRBV18
cdr3_aa: CASSPRQGNQPQHF
cdr3_nt: TGTGCCAGCTCACCCCGCCAGGGCAATCAGCCCCAGCATTTT

j_call: TRBJ1-4
d_call: NA
clone_size: NA
v_call: TRBV6-1
cdr3_aa: CASSESKSLSEKLFF
cdr3_nt: TGTGCCAGCAGTGAATCTAAAAGCCTAAGCGAAAAACTGTTTTTT

j_call: TRBJ2-3
d_call: NA
clone_size: few
v_call: TRBV2
cdr3_aa: CASSETAGGDTQYF
cdr3_nt: TGTGCCAGCAGTGAAACGGCAGGGGGGGATACGCAGTATTTT

j_call: TRBJ1-2
d_call: TRBD1
clone_size: few
v_call: TRBV7-2
cdr3_aa: CASSFTTGGGYTF
cdr3_nt: TGTGCCAGCAGCTTCACGACAGGGGGTGGCTACACCTTC

j_call: TRBJ2-7
d_call: NA
clone_size: few
v_call: TRBV2
cdr3_aa: CASSYTSYEQYF
cdr3_nt: TGTGCCAGCAGTTATACTAGCTACGAGCAGTACTTC

j_call: TRBJ2-3
d_call: TRBD2
clone_size: NA
v_call: TRBV4-1
cdr3_aa: CASSQGLATDTQYF
cdr3_nt: TGCGCCAGCAGCCAGGGACTAGCAACCGATACGCAGTATTTT

j_call: TRBJ2-5
d_call: NA
clone_size: NA
v_call: TRBV6-6
cdr3_aa: CASSIGGQETQYF
cdr3_nt: TGTGCCAGCAGCATAGGCGGCCAAGAGACCCAGTACTTC

j_call: TRBJ2-7
d_call: NA
clone_size: NA
v_call: TRBV10-3
cdr3_aa: CAISESRTIYEQYF
cdr3_nt: TGTGCCATCAGTGAGTCGAGGACTATCTACGAGCAGTACTTC

j_call: TRBJ1-2
d_call: NA
clone_size: few
v_call: TRBV5-1
cdr3_aa: CASSFSRDDYGYTF
cdr3_nt: TGCGCCAGCAGCTTCTCGCGGGACGACTATGGCTACACCTTC

j_call: TRBJ2-5
d_call: TRBD2
clone_size: NA
v_call: TRBV4-1
cdr3_aa: CASSQGTSGGAWTQYF
cdr3_nt: TGCGCCAGCAGCCAAGGGACTAGCGGGGGGGCGTGGACCCAGTACTTC

j_call: TRBJ1-2
d_call: NA
clone_size: few
v_call: TRBV5-5
cdr3_aa: CASSSQAEPNYGYTF
cdr3_nt: TGTGCCAGCAGCTCGCAGGCCGAACCTAACTATGGCTACACCTTC

j_call: TRBJ2-2
d_call: TRBD2
clone_size: NA
v_call: TRBV5-6
cdr3_aa: CASSLGWLAGEGELFF
cdr3_nt: TGTGCCAGCAGCCTGGGGTGGTTAGCGGGAGAAGGGGAGCTGTTTTTT

j_call: TRBJ2-7
d_call: NA
clone_size: NA
v_call: TRBV7-5
cdr3_aa: CARSFKGNTPYEQYF
cdr3_nt: TGTGCCAGAAGCTTTAAGGGGAACACACCCTACGAGCAGTACTTC

j_call: TRBJ2-5
d_call: TRBD2
clone_size: NA
v_call: TRBV5-6
cdr3_aa: CASSRTGLAGVGETQYF
cdr3_nt: TGTGCCAGCAGCCGAACGGGACTAGCGGGAGTAGGTGAGACCCAGTACTTC

j_call: TRBJ2-3
d_call: NA
clone_size: few
v_call: TRBV6-5
cdr3_aa: CASSYGAFIDTQYF
cdr3_nt: TGTGCCAGCAGTTACGGAGCCTTCATAGATACGCAGTATTTT

j_call: TRBJ2-3
d_call: TRBD2
clone_size: NA
v_call: TRBV7-6
cdr3_aa: CASSPIAGGFTDTQYF
cdr3_nt: TGTGCCAGCAGCCCTATAGCGGGGGGGTTCACAGATACGCAGTATTTT

j_call: TRBJ2-3
d_call: TRBD2
clone_size: NA
v_call: TRBV11-2
cdr3_aa: CASSLVAGGTDTQYF
cdr3_nt: TGTGCCAGCAGCTTAGTAGCGGGAGGCACAGATACGCAGTATTTT

j_call: TRBJ1-2
d_call: NA
clone_size: NA
v_call: TRBV2
cdr3_aa: CASSESDIRGYTF
cdr3_nt: TGTGCCAGCAGTGAATCCGACATCCGTGGCTACACCTTC

j_call: TRBJ1-4
d_call: TRBD1
clone_size: NA
v_call: TRBV5-1
cdr3_aa: CASSLGRTGYNEKLFF
cdr3_nt: TGCGCCAGCAGCTTGGGCCGGACAGGATATAATGAAAAACTGTTTTTT

j_call: TRBJ2-1
d_call: TRBD2
clone_size: NA
v_call: TRBV10-2
cdr3_aa: CASSEGSGGAAYNEQFF
cdr3_nt: TGCGCCAGCAGTGAGGGGAGCGGGGGGGCGGCCTACAATGAGCAGTTCTTC

j_call: TRBJ2-7
d_call: TRBD2
clone_size: NA
v_call: TRBV6-6
cdr3_aa: CASSSGESGRGEQYF
cdr3_nt: TGTGCCAGCAGTTCCGGAGAAAGCGGGAGGGGTGAGCAGTACTTC

j_call: TRBJ2-3
d_call: NA
clone_size: NA
v_call: TRBV7-2
cdr3_aa: CASRSGGGPDTQYF
cdr3_nt: TGTGCCAGCAGAAGTGGGGGGGGGCCAGATACGCAGTATTTT

j_call: TRBJ1-5
d_call: NA
clone_size: few
v_call: TRBV28
cdr3_aa: CASSLQNSNQPQHF
cdr3_nt: TGTGCCAGCAGTTTACAGAATAGCAATCAGCCCCAGCATTTT